The TCR beta chain under discussion was sequenced for a study of long-term antiretroviral therapy in people with HIV. The overall study: When the earliest samples were collected, ART was typically delayed until CD4 counts fell. Points from the study as a whole: Whereas controls had wider CDR3 length ranges, HIV repertoires had narrower ones.

The germline gives CDR1 MRHNA, CDR2 SNTAGT. V lost 5 bases and J lost 7, with 17 bases in between. The CDR3 runs to 14 residues. A word on this clone: The target antigen is unknown.

Sequencing relied on immunoSEQ assay v3.0, run at survey level. The table came from immunoSEQ multiplex PCR; TCRdb's copy has only in-frame clones and leaves some out. Seen here are about 24,000 clones, approximately 80% observed once, and the top ten hold roughly 16%. Sequencing used unsorted PBMCs, obtained 4.1 to 4.5 years after starting antiretroviral therapy. The receptor was derived from a man aged 25-45 years with HIV. This chain joins TRBV6-4 and TRBJ1-2, with TRBD1 as a possible D gene (5 bases). Here the CDR3 reads CASSLKAGVGGYTF. In DNA form, the CDR3 reads TGTGCCAGCAGTCTCAAAGCGGGGGTTGGTGGCTACACCTTC.